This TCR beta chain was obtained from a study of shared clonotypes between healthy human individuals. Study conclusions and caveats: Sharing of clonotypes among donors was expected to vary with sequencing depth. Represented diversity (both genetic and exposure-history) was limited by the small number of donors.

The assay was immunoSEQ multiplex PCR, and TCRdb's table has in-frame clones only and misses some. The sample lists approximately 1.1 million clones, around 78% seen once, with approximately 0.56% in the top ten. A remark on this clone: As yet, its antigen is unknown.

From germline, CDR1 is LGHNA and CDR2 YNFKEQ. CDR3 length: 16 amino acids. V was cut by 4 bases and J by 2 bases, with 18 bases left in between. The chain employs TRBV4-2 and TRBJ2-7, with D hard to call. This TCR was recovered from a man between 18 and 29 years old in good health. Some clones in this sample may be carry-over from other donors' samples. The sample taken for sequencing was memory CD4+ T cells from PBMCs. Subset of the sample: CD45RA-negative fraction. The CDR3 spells CASSPFLGSQTYEQYF. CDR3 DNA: TGTGCCAGCAGCCCGTTCTTGGGCTCCCAAACCTACGAGCAGTACTTC.